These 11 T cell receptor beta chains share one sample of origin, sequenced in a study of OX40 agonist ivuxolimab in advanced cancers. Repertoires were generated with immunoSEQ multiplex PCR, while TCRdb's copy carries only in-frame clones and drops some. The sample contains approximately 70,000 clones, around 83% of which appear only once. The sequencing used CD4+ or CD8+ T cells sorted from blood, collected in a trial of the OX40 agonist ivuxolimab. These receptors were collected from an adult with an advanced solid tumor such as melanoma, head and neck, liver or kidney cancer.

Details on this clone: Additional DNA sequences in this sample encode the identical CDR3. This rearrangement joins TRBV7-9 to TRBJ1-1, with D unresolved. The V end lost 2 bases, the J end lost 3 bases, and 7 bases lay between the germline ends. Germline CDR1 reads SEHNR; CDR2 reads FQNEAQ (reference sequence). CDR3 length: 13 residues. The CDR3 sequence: CASSLNRDTEAFF. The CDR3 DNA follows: TGTGCCAGCAGCTTAAATCGGGACACTGAAGCTTTCTTT.

Written as DNA, the CDR3 is TGTGCCAGCAGCAACAGGGGGGGATCACCCCTCCACTTT. It yields the protein CASSNRGGSPLHF. The chain links TRBV14 to TRBJ1-6; TRBD1 matches at 8 bases. Germline CDR1 reads SGHDN; CDR2 reads FVKESK. The ends lost 5 bases at V and 10 bases at J; junction bases unmatched: 4. The CDR3 has 13 residues.

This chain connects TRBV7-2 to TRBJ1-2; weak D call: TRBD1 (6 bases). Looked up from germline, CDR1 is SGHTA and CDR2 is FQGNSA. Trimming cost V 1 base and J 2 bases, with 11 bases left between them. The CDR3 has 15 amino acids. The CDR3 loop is CASSLELGANYGYTF. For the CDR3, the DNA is TGTGCCAGCAGCTTAGAATTGGGGGCGAACTATGGCTACACCTTC.

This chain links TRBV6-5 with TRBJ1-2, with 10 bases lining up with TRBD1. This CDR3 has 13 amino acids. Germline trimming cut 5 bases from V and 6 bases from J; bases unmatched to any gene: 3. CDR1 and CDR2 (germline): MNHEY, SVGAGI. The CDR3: CASSPGTGDGYTF. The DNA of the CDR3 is TGTGCCAGCAGTCCCGGGACAGGGGATGGCTACACCTTC.

The CDR3 bases are TGCGCCAGCAGCTTGAATTCGGGGGATTTCGAGACCCAGTACTTC. Translated, it gives CASSLNSGDFETQYF. The chain links TRBV5-1 to TRBJ2-5; D possibly corresponds to TRBD2 (6 bases). The CDR3 is made up of 15 amino acids. V was cut by 1 base and J by 5 bases, with 15 bases left in between. Germline V lookup: CDR1 SGHRS, CDR2 YFSETQ.

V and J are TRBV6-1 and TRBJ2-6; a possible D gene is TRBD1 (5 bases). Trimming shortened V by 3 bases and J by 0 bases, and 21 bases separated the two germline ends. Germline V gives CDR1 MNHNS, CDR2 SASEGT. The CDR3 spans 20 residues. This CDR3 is CASSDQRGAGLSSGANVLTF. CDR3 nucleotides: TGTGCCAGCAGTGATCAGAGAGGAGCAGGGCTTTCCTCTGGGGCCAACGTCCTGACTTTC.

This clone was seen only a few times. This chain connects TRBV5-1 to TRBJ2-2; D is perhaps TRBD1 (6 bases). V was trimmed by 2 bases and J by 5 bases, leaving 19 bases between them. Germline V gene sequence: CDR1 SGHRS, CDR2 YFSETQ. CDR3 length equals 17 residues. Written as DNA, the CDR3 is TGCGCCAGCAGCTTTTACCTAACAGGGTCGGGGACCGGGGAGCTGTTTTTT. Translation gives CASSFYLTGSGTGELFF.

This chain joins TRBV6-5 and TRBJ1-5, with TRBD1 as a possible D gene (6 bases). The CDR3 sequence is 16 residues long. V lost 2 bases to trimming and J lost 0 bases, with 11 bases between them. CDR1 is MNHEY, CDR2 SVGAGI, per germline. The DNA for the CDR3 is TGTGCCAGCAGTTACGTTGAGGGGGGTAGCAATCAGCCCCAGCATTTT. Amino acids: CASSYVEGGSNQPQHF.

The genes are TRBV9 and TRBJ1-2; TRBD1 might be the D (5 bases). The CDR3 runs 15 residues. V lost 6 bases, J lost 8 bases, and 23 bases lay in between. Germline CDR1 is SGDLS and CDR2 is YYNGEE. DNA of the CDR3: TGTGCCAGCACTCGGGACGTGGGTCCTCTTCAGGGCTACACCTTC. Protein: CASTRDVGPLQGYTF.

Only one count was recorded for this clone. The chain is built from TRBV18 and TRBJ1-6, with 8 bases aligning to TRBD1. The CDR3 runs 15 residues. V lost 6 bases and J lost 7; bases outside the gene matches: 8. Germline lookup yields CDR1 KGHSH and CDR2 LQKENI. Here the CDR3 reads CASSKGQGQNSPLHF. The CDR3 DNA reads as TGTGCCAGCTCCAAAGGACAGGGCCAAAATTCACCCCTCCACTTT. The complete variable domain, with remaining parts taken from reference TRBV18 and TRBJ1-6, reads NAGVMQNPRHLVRRRGQEARLRCSPMKGHSHVYWYRQLPEEGLKFMVYLQKENIIDESGMPKERFSAEFPKEGPSILRIQQVVRGDSAAYFCASSKGQGQNSPLHFGNGTRLTVT.

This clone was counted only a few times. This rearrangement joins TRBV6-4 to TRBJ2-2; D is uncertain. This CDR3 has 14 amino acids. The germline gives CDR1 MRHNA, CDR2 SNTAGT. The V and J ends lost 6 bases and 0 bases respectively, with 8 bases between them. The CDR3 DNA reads TGTGCCAGCAGAGAGGTGGCGAACACCGGGGAGCTGTTTTTT. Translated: CASREVANTGELFF.